The 23 T cell receptor beta chains in this list originate from one sample, sequenced in a study of post-analysis software for immune sequencing data. Unique molecular identifiers were present in the TCR beta cDNA libraries. TCRdb re-derived calls from the PCR reads in MiXCR, one entry per CDR3 protein. This repertoire shows approximately 660,000 distinct CDR3 sequences, 59% found once; its top ten account for over 9%. Their antigens remain unidentified. Study-wide results and limits: TRBV segments more frequent in patients than in controls numbered five and included TRBV5-6, TRBV5-1 and TRBV20-1.

The source material was blood. The source is a girl between 2 and 10 years old with multiple sclerosis.

The CDR3 loop is CSVATGRAYEQYF. In DNA form, the CDR3 reads TGCAGCGTCGCTACAGGGAGGGCTTACGAGCAGTACTTC. The chain recombines TRBV29-1 with TRBJ2-7; D might be TRBD2 (7 bases). CDR1 SQVTM and CDR2 ANQGSEA come from the germline V gene. Trimming removed 6 bases from V and 4 bases from J, with 16 bases in between. The CDR3 extends over 13 amino acids.

The CDR3 DNA follows: TGTGCCAGCAGCCAAGCCGGGGTCGGCGAGCAGTACTTC. This codes for CASSQAGVGEQYF. This chain joins TRBV14 and TRBJ2-7, with D maybe TRBD2 (5 bases). In germline, CDR1 is SGHDN, CDR2 FVKESK. CDR3 length: 13 residues. The germline V and J ends were trimmed by 1 base and 6 bases, with 10 bases remaining between them.

This clonotype was recorded many times. The chain combines TRBV4-3 with TRBJ1-2, with D uncertain. CDR1 is LGHNA, CDR2 YSLEER, per germline. Trimming left V 3 bases short and J 4 bases short, with 6 bases between. There are 12 residues in the CDR3. The DNA for the CDR3 is TGCGCCAGCAGCCAGGACGCCTATGGCTACACCTTC. The encoded protein is CASSQDAYGYTF.

This clonotype showed up just a few times. The chain couples TRBV12-3 or TRBV12-4 to TRBJ1-1, with D possibly TRBD1 on 5 matching bases. The germline V and J ends were trimmed by 5 bases and 7 bases, with 11 bases remaining between them. The CDR3 sequence is 12 residues long. The CDR3 sequence: CASSPQGSEAFF. In DNA, the CDR3 is TGTGCCAGCAGTCCTCAGGGTAGTGAAGCTTTCTTT.

This clonotype was counted between two and nine times. The chain is built from TRBV7-3 and TRBJ1-1; 8 bases are a match to TRBD1. V trimming: 5 bases; J trimming: 4 bases; junction bases outside the gene matches: 6. CDR1 is SGHTA, CDR2 FQGTGA, per germline. The CDR3 spans 14 residues. The CDR3 DNA reads as TGTGCCAGCAGCCCAGGGGGCTCGGGCACTGAAGCTTTCTTT. This codes for CASSPGGSGTEAFF.

CDR3 bases: TGCGCCAGCAGTTCAACTAGCGGGATCATCAATGAGCAGTTCTTC. It yields the protein CASSSTSGIINEQFF. The chain has TRBV10-1 and TRBJ2-1; 10 nucleotides align to TRBD2. This CDR3 is 15 amino acids long. After removal of 5 bases from V and 6 bases from J, the junction contained 7 bases not matched to a gene. The V gene's germline CDR1 is WNHNN and CDR2 SYGVQD (reference sequence).

The V call is TRBV7-9, the J call TRBJ2-1; either TRBD1 or TRBD2 may fit D (5 bases each). Per germline, CDR1 SEHNR and CDR2 FQNEAQ (reference sequence). Trimming took 5 bases from V and 6 from J, leaving 11 bases between them. The CDR3 extends over 13 amino acids. This CDR3 is CASSHRGGNEQFF. The CDR3 DNA follows: TGTGCCAGCAGCCACCGTGGGGGCAATGAGCAGTTCTTC. Looking up the rest from reference TRBV7-9 and TRBJ2-1 gives the full variable domain: DTGVSQNPRHKITKRGQNVTFRCDPISEHNRLYWYRQTLGQGPEFLTYFQNEAQLEKSRLLSDRFSAERPKGSFSTLEIQRTEQGDSAMYLCASSHRGGNEQFFGPGTRLTVL.

V and J are TRBV24-1 and TRBJ2-3; no clear D. Trimming left V 2 bases short and J 2 bases short, with 4 bases between. This CDR3 has 13 residues. Germline CDR1 and CDR2: KGHDR and SFDVKD. The CDR3 spells CATSDSVTDTQYF. The CDR3 nucleotides are TGTGCCACCAGTGATTCAGTCACAGATACGCAGTATTTT.

This clonotype was seen a few times. The chain links TRBV7-2 to TRBJ2-3; D may be TRBD2 (5 bases). CDR3 size: 14 residues. The germline V gene encodes CDR1 SGHTA and CDR2 FQGNSA. The V gene lost 5 bases and the J gene lost 4 bases, with 13 bases spanning the gap. This CDR3 is CASSHGRVPDTQYF. CDR3 DNA: TGTGCCAGCAGCCACGGGCGGGTCCCAGATACGCAGTATTTT.

V usage is TRBV20-1 and J usage is TRBJ2-5; D might be TRBD2 (5 bases). CDR3 size: 14 residues. Trimming stripped 5 bases from V and 5 bases from J, with 18 bases between. In germline, CDR1 is DFQATT, CDR2 SNEGSKA (reference sequence). CDR3 sequence reads: CSAFNRPGGETQYF. As DNA, the CDR3 is TGCAGTGCTTTCAACCGACCCGGAGGCGAGACCCAGTACTTC.

The chain joins TRBV12-5 to TRBJ2-1, with D tentatively TRBD1 (6 bases). The CDR3 is 16 amino acids. V shed 2 bases and J shed 8 bases, with 19 bases lying between them. Looked up from germline, CDR1 is LGHNT and CDR2 is FRNRAP. CDR3 loop: CASGLRTGPSGDEQFF. The CDR3 DNA is TGTGCTAGTGGTTTGCGTACCGGGCCCTCAGGGGATGAGCAGTTCTTC.

The CDR3 DNA reads TGTGCCAGCAGCCCGGGACTAGCGGGAGTATGGGATGAGCAGTTCTTC. Its protein product is CASSPGLAGVWDEQFF. The rearrangement uses TRBV7-2 and TRBJ2-1, with TRBD2 matching over 14 bases. Trimming cost V 5 bases and J 8 bases; bases outside gene matches: 8. This CDR3 contains 16 residues. Germline V gives CDR1 SGHTA, CDR2 FQGNSA.

This rearrangement joins TRBV2 to TRBJ1-2; TRBD1 aligns across 11 bases. The CDR3 contains 14 residues. In germline, CDR1 is SNHLY, CDR2 FYNNEI. J gave up 7 bases and V 9 bases, and 10 bases lay outside the gene matches. CDR3 coding DNA: TGTGCCAGTGGAACGGGACAGGGGGAAAGTGGCTACACCTTC. Amino acids: CASGTGQGESGYTF.

This clonotype was seen a single time. The rearrangement uses TRBV12-3 or TRBV12-4 and TRBJ2-5, with D tentatively TRBD1 (6 bases). The CDR3 extends over 16 amino acids. The V and J ends lost 7 bases and 5 bases respectively, with 23 bases between them. The DNA for the CDR3 is TGTGCCAGCACTCCCTCCCCCCACAGGGCCGGGGAGACCCAGTACTTC. This translates into CASTPSPHRAGETQYF.

On this clonotype itself: At one end, the junction sequence differs from germline, possibly due to a read error. The V gene is TRBV6-6, the J gene TRBJ2-6; the match to TRBD1 covers 8 bases. CDR1 is MNHNY and CDR2 is SVGAGI in the germline V gene (reference sequence). This CDR3 contains 17 residues. The DNA for the CDR3 is TGTGCCAGCAGTTTGGACAGGGCTGGTACGGGGGCCAACGTCCGGACTTTC. Its translation: CASSLDRAGTGANVRTF.

The chain employs TRBV6-6 and TRBJ1-1; no reliable D call. Germline assignment: CDR1 MNHNY and CDR2 SVGAGI (reference sequence). CDR3 size: 13 residues. The V and J ends lost 2 bases and 0 bases respectively, with 4 bases between them. The CDR3: CASSYLLNTEAFF. CDR3 nucleotide sequence: TGTGCCAGCAGTTACCTCCTGAACACTGAAGCTTTCTTT.

This clonotype was seen only a few times. The junction shows a germline mismatch at one end, possibly a read error. The chain combines TRBV5-6 with TRBJ2-7; 16 nucleotides agree with TRBD2. Germline CDR1 and CDR2: SGHDT and YYEEEE. The length of the CDR3 is 20 residues. CDR3 sequence: CANSGSGTSGRAPSSYEQYF. The DNA of the CDR3 is TGTGCCAACAGCGGCTCCGGGACTAGCGGGAGGGCCCCTAGCTCCTACGAGCAGTACTTC.

The rearrangement links TRBV7-9 to TRBJ1-1; D unclear. Looked up from germline, CDR1 is SEHNR and CDR2 is FQNEAQ (reference sequence). The CDR3 loop spans 13 amino acids. Trimming left V 5 bases short and J 2 bases short, with 9 bases between. The DNA for the CDR3 is TGTGCCAGCAGCACCGACCTAAACACTGAAGCTTTCTTT. This encodes CASSTDLNTEAFF. The variable domain in full, with the rest retrieved from reference TRBV7-9 and TRBJ1-1, is DTGVSQNPRHKITKRGQNVTFRCDPISEHNRLYWYRQTLGQGPEFLTYFQNEAQLEKSRLLSDRFSAERPKGSFSTLEIQRTEQGDSAMYLCASSTDLNTEAFFGQGTRLTVV.

The V and J genes are TRBV5-1 and TRBJ2-5, with TRBD2 identical over 7 bases. CDR3 length: 15 amino acids. Germline-derived CDR1 and CDR2 are SGHRS and YFSETQ. Trimming at V came to 5 bases and at J to 1 base, leaving 8 bases not matched to a gene. The CDR3 loop reads CASSLNWGGQETQYF. CDR3 DNA sequence: TGCGCCAGCAGTCTGAACTGGGGGGGCCAAGAGACCCAGTACTTC.

The V call is TRBV6-5, the J call TRBJ2-5, with D unclear. Trimming took off 5 bases at V and 1 base at J, with 11 bases between the two ends. The CDR3 contains 14 residues. Germline V gene data show CDR1 as MNHEY and CDR2 as SVGAGI. For the CDR3, the DNA is TGTGCCAGCAGTATTGTGGGCCTCCAAGAGACCCAGTACTTC. Its translation: CASSIVGLQETQYF.

The rearrangement uses TRBV4-3 and TRBJ1-2; 7 bases fit TRBD1. The junction had 13 bases not matched to a gene; V was cut back by 6 bases and J by 6 bases. Germline assignment: CDR1 LGHNA and CDR2 YSLEER. This CDR3 has 15 amino acids. The CDR3 region has the DNA TGCGCCAGCAGGGGGGATAAGACAGGGTATGATGGCTACACCTTC. Protein product: CASRGDKTGYDGYTF.

The rearrangement uses TRBV6-2 or TRBV6-3 and TRBJ1-1; 8 bases agree with TRBD1. Germline CDR1 MNHEY, CDR2 SVGEGT. The V gene end was trimmed by 4 bases and the J gene end by 9 bases; junction bases not matched to a gene: 13. CDR3 size: 15 residues. CDR3 nucleotide sequence: TGTGCCAGCAGTTCGGCGGGACAGGCGAGGTATAAAGCTTTCTTT. Protein product: CASSSAGQARYKAFF.

V gene TRBV20-1 combines with J gene TRBJ2-4; D call uncertain. Trimming took off 5 bases at V and 0 bases at J, with 11 bases between the two ends. The CDR3 is 14 residues long. Germline CDR1 is DFQATT and CDR2 is SNEGSKA (reference sequence). For the CDR3, the DNA is TGCAGTGCTGCTGCAGATCTAGCCAAAAACATTCAGTACTTC. Translating it yields CSAAADLAKNIQYF.